A single sample gave rise to the 4 T cell receptor beta chains below, sequenced in a study of T cell changes during pregnancy in multiple sclerosis. Sequencing was performed with immunoSEQ multiplex PCR; in TCRdb, only in-frame clones are kept and a portion is missing. The profile covers 20,000 or so clones, with 86% appearing a single time and about 5.8% taken by the ten largest. The specimen comprised CD8+ T cells from peripheral blood mononuclear cells, sampled in the third trimester of pregnancy. The receptors come from a female donor in good health, enrolled as a control in a pregnancy study.

This sequence joins TRBV6-5 and TRBJ2-3, with 9 bases fitting TRBD1. V shed 4 bases and J 3 bases; nucleotides not matched to a gene: 5. CDR1 is MNHEY and CDR2 is SVGAGI in the germline V gene. This CDR3 contains 15 residues. The CDR3 here is CASSSRDRETDTQYF. The CDR3 DNA is TGTGCCAGCAGTTCCCGGGACAGGGAAACAGATACGCAGTATTTT.

The chain is built from TRBV19 and TRBJ2-7; weak D call: TRBD2 (6 bases). CDR1 and CDR2 (germline): LNHDA, SQIVND (reference sequence). V lost 6 bases to trimming and J lost 7 bases, with 13 bases between them. The CDR3 extends over 12 amino acids. This CDR3 reads CASREGLGEQYF. The CDR3 DNA follows: TGTGCCAGTAGGGAGGGACTTGGGGAGCAGTACTTC.

V usage is TRBV10-1 and J usage is TRBJ2-3, with 13 bases identical to TRBD2. The CDR3 length is 18 residues. Germline V gene sequence: CDR1 WNHNN, CDR2 SYGVQD (reference sequence). The trim removed 6 bases at V and 2 bases at J, leaving 11 bases unmatched. CDR3 in amino acids: CASSRNGTSGEHTDTQYF. CDR3 DNA sequence: TGCGCCAGCAGCCGTAACGGGACTAGCGGGGAACACACAGATACGCAGTATTTT.

V gene TRBV25-1 combines with J gene TRBJ1-3; D remains unclear. CDR3 length equals 14 residues. V lost 6 bases, J lost 1 base, and 10 bases lay in between. Germline assignment: CDR1 MGHDK and CDR2 SYGVNS. This CDR3 reads CASSHGRSGNTIYF. CDR3 nucleotide sequence: TGTGCCAGCAGCCATGGGAGATCTGGAAACACCATATATTTT.